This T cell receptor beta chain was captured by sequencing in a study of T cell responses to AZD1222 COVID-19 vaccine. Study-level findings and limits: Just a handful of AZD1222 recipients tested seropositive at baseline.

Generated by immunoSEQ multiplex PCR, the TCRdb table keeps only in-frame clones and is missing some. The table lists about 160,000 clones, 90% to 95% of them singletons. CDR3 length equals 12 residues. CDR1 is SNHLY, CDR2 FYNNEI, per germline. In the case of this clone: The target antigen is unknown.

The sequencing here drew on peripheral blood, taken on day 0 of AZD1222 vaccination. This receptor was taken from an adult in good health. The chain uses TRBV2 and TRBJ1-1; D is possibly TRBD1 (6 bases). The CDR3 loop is CARRGGNTEAFF. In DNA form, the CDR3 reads TGTGCTAGAAGGGGGGGGAACACTGAAGCTTTCTTT.